This T cell receptor (beta chain) derives from a study of low-dose radiotherapy and immunotherapy resistance in tumors. Alpha- and beta-chain coverage of first-strand cDNA came from TRAV- and TRBV-specific primers. Amplification of TCRs used a constant-region primer and V-primer adapter for about 21 PCR cycles. MiXCR, run by TCRdb on the reads, gives a single entry per CDR3 protein. This table has tens of thousands of distinct CDR3 sequences, 20% to 25% appearing once. Specified time point: after trial treatment. Regarding treatment: LDRT plus nivolumab, ipilimumab, low-dose cyclophosphamide and aspirin (RACIN trial). V gave up 3 bases and J gave up 0 bases, with 10 bases separating them. The CDR3 is 15 residues long. The germline V gene encodes CDR1 SGDLS and CDR2 YYNGEE.

The sequence was obtained from a female donor with ovarian cancer. The sample here was PBMCs, taken after low-dose radiotherapy plus immunotherapy. The rearrangement links TRBV9 to TRBJ1-3, with no clear D. In DNA form, the CDR3 reads TGTGCCAGCAGCGACATCACCTACTCTGGAAACACCATATATTTT. Translation: CASSDITYSGNTIYF.